This T cell receptor (beta chain) was obtained from a study of beta chain features in type 1 diabetes. The study, taken as a whole, reports: Whatever favoring of shorter templates PCR might show would apply equally to patients and controls. Overrepresentation of cells with high TCR expression could result from cDNA sequencing. The VDJ junctions of type 1 diabetes patients carried fewer insertions and more deletions.

Reverse transcription of all isolated RNA meant that expressed TCRB transcripts were sequenced. Sequencing used immunoSEQ multiplex PCR; TCRdb keeps in-frame clones, though not all of them. The sample includes 850,000 to 900,000 clones, roughly a sixth of them seen just once. Blood was collected once per donor into heparin, averaging roughly 120 mL. Comment on this clone: Antigen specificity is unknown. At one end, the junction sequence differs from germline, possibly due to a read error.

This CDR3 spans 14 amino acids. Germline loops: CDR1 SGHVS, CDR2 FQNEAQ. The clonotype comes from a woman between 18 and 29 years old in good health. Sequencing was performed on naive CD4+ T cells from blood. The chain carries TRBV7-8 and TRBJ2-7; TRBD2 matches 9 bases. CDR3 loop: CASSLAGAPSKQYF. In nucleotides, the CDR3 is TGTGCCAGCAGTTTAGCGGGAGCCCCGAGCAAGCAGTACTTC.